This T cell receptor (beta chain) was sequenced for a study of a mutant IDH1 vaccine in newly diagnosed glioma. Study background: Males made up approximately 60% and females roughly 40% of treated patients, whose mean age was around 40 years. Therapy received beforehand was radiotherapy, temozolomide, or both, with most patients given both. Study-wide results and caveats: Pseudoprogression seemed unrelated to changes in top peripheral T cell clonotypes.

The CDR3 totals 15 residues. Trimming shortened V by 5 bases and J by 5 bases, and 19 bases separated the two germline ends. CDR1 and CDR2 from the germline V gene are MNHNY and SVGAGI (reference sequence). As to time point: baseline, week 1 (first vaccination visit). Treatment denoted: pre-vaccination baseline after standard-of-care therapy. In regard to this clone: Its target is unknown.

The table came from immunoSEQ multiplex PCR; TCRdb's copy has only in-frame clones and leaves some out. Of around 99,000 clones listed, around 80% are singletons. V usage is TRBV6-6 and J usage is TRBJ2-7; D tentatively reads TRBD1 or TRBD2 (5 bases each). This clonotype was sampled from a man aged 35 to 55 with glioma. Sequencing was performed on PBMCs, taken from a glioma patient treated with radiotherapy, temozolomide or both. The CDR3 region has the DNA TGTGCCAGCAGTCCCCCGGGGCGGTTGGGGCACGAGCAGTACTTC. It codes for CASSPPGRLGHEQYF.